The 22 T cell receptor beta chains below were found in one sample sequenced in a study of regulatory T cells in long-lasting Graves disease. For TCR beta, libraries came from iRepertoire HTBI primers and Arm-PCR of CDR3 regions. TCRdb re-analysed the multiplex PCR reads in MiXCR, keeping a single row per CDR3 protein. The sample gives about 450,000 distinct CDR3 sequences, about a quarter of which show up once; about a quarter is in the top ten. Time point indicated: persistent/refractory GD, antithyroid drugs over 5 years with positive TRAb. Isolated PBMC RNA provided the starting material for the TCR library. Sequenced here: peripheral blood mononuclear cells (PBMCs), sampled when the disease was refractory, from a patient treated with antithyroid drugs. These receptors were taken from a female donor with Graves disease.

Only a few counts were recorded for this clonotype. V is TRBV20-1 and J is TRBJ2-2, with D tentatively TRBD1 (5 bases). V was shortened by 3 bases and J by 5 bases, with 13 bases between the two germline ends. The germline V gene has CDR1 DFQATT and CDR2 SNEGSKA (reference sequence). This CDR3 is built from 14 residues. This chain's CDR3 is CSARQGTMTGELFF. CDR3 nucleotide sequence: TGCAGTGCTAGGCAGGGCACGATGACCGGGGAGCTGTTTTTT.

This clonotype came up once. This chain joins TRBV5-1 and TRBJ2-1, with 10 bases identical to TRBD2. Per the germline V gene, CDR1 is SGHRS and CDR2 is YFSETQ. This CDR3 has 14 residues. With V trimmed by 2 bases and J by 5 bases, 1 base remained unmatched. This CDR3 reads CASSFGLADNEQFF. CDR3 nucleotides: TGCGCCAGCAGCTTCGGACTAGCGGACAATGAGCAGTTCTTC.

The CDR3 DNA is TGTGCCAGCAGGGACACGAACACCGGGGAGCTGTTTTTT. Translated, it gives CASRDTNTGELFF. The rearrangement links TRBV6-2 or TRBV6-3 to TRBJ2-2; D possibly corresponds to TRBD1 (5 bases). This CDR3 is built from 13 residues. Trimming removed 6 bases at V and 0 bases at J, with 5 bases between. Germline CDR1 reads MNHEY; CDR2 reads SVGEGT.

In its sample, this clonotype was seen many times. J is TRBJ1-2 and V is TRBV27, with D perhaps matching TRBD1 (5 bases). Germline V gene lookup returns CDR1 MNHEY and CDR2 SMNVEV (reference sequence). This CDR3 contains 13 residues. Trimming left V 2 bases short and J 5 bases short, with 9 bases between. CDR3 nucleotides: TGTGCCAGCAGTTTAGACAGTCGTTATGGCTACACCTTC. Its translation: CASSLDSRYGYTF.

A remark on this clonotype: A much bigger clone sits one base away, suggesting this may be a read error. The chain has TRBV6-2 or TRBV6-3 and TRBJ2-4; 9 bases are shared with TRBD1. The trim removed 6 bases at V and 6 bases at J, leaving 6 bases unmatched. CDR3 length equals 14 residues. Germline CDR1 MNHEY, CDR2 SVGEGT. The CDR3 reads CASRQRQGVNIQYF. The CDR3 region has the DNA TGTGCCAGCAGGCAACGACAGGGGGTAAACATTCAGTACTTC.

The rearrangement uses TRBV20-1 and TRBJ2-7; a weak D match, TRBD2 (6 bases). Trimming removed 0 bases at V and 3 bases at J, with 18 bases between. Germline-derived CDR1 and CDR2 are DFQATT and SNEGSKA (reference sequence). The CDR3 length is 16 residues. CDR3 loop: CSARDGGTPSSYEQYF. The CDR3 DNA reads TGCAGTGCTAGAGATGGGGGGACTCCTTCTAGCTACGAGCAGTACTTC.

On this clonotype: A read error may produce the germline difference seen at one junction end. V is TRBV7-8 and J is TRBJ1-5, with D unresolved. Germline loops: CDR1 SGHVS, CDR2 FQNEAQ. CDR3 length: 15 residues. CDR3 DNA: TGCGCCAGCAGCCAAGATCCGGACTTCGATCAGCCCCAGCATTTT. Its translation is CASSQDPDFDQPQHF.

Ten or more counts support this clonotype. The CDR3 DNA follows: TGTGCCAGCAGTTCGGGACAGGGTTTGAACACTGAAGCTTTCTTT. It specifies CASSSGQGLNTEAFF. The chain combines TRBV2 with TRBJ1-1, with 9 bases lining up with TRBD1. This CDR3 is built from 15 residues. Trimming at V came to 5 bases and at J to 0 bases, leaving 4 bases not matched to a gene. Per germline, CDR1 SNHLY and CDR2 FYNNEI.

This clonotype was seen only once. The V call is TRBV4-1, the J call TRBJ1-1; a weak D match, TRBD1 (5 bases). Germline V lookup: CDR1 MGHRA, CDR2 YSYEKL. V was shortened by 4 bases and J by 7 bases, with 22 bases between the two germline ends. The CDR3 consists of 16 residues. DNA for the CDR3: TGCGCCAGCAGCCCCGCCCCCGGGGGGGGGGTTCGTGAAGCTTTCTTT. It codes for CASSPAPGGGVREAFF.

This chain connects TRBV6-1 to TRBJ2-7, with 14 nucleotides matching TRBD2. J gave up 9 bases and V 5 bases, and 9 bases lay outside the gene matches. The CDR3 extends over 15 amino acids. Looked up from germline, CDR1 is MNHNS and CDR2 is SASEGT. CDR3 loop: CASSRLAGGEKGQYF. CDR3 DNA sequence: TGTGCCAGCAGTAGACTAGCGGGAGGGGAAAAGGGGCAGTACTTC.

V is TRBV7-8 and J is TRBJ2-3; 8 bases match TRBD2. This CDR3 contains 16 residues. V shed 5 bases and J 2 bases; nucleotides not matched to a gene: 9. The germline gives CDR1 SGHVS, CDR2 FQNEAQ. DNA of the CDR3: TGTGCCAGCAGCCCGTATAGCGGGATCGACACAGATACGCAGTATTTT. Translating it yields CASSPYSGIDTDTQYF.

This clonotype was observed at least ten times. In DNA form, the CDR3 reads TGTGCCAGCACCGACACAGGGGCCACTGAAGCTTTCTTT. Translating it yields CASTDTGATEAFF. This chain connects TRBV6-1 to TRBJ1-1; 7 positions match TRBD1. CDR3 length: 13 amino acids. The V segment lost 7 bases and the J segment 4 bases; nucleotides outside the gene matches: 6. The germline V gene has CDR1 MNHNS and CDR2 SASEGT.

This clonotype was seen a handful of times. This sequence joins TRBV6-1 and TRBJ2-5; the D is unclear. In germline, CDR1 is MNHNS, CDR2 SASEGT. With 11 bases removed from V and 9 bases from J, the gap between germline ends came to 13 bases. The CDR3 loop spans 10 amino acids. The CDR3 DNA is TGTGCCGCCGGGTGGAAGGCCCAGTACTTC. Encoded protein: CAAGWKAQYF.

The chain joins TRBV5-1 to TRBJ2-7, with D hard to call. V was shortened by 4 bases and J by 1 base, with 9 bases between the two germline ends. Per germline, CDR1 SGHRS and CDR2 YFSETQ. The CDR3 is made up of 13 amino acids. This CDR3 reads CASSRQESYEQYF. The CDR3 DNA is TGCGCCAGCAGCCGGCAGGAGTCCTACGAGCAGTACTTC. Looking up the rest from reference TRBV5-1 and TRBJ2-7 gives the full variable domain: KAGVTQTPRYLIKTRGQQVTLSCSPISGHRSVSWYQQTPGQGLQFLFEYFSETQRNKGNFPGRFSGRQFSNSRSEMNVSTLELGDSALYLCASSRQESYEQYFGPGTRLTVT.

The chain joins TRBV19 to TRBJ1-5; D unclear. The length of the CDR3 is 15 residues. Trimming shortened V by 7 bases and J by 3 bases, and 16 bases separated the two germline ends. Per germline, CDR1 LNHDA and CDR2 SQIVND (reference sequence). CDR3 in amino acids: CASTWRAGPNQPQHF. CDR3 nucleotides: TGTGCCAGTACATGGAGGGCCGGACCCAATCAGCCCCAGCATTTT.

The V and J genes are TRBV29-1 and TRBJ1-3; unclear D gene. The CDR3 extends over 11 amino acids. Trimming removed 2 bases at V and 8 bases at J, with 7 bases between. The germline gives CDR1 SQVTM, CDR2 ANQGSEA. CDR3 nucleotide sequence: TGCAGCGTTGAACTCCGGGACACCATATATTTT. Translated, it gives CSVELRDTIYF.

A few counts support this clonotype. Here the CDR3 DNA reads TGTGCCAGCAGCTCCCCAGGGAACCTAGGTGGCTACACCTTC. This encodes CASSSPGNLGGYTF. This sequence joins TRBV5-6 and TRBJ1-2; TRBD1 might be the D (5 bases). The length of the CDR3 is 14 residues. Trimming took off 3 bases at V and 7 bases at J, with 16 bases between the two ends. The germline V gene has CDR1 SGHDT and CDR2 YYEEEE. The variable domain in full, with the rest retrieved from reference TRBV5-6 and TRBJ1-2, is DAGVTQSPTHLIKTRGQQVTLRCSPKSGHDTVSWYQQALGQGPQFIFQYYEEEERQRGNFPDRFSGHQFPNYSSELNVNALLLGDSALYLCASSSPGNLGGYTFGSGTRLTVV.

CDR3 loop: CAWTNTGGEYGYTF. The CDR3 nucleotides are TGTGCCTGGACAAATACAGGGGGGGAGTATGGCTACACCTTC. The rearrangement joins TRBV30 to TRBJ1-2, with TRBD1 matching over 8 bases. The J segment lost 5 bases and the V segment lost 4 bases, leaving 9 bases of the junction unmatched. The CDR3 covers 14 residues. Germline CDR1 is GTSNPN and CDR2 is SVGIG (reference sequence).

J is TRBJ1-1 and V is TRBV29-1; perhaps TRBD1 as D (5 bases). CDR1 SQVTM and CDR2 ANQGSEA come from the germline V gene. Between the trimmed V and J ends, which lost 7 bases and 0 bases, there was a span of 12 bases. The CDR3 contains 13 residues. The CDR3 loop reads CSGGRGLNTEAFF. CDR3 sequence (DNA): TGCAGCGGGGGTCGGGGCTTGAACACTGAAGCTTTCTTT.

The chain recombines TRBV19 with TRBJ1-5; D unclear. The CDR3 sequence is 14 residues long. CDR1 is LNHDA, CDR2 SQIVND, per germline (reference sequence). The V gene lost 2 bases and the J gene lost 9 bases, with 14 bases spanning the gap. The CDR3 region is CASSIQEVHRPQHF. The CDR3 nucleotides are TGTGCCAGTAGTATACAGGAGGTTCACAGGCCCCAGCATTTT.

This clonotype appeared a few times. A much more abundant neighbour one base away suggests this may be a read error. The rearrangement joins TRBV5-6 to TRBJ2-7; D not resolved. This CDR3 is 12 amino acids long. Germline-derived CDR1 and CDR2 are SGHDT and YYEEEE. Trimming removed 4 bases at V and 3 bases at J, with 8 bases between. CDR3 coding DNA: TGTGCCAGCAGCCCCTGGGGCTACGAGCAGTACTTC. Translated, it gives CASSPWGYEQYF.

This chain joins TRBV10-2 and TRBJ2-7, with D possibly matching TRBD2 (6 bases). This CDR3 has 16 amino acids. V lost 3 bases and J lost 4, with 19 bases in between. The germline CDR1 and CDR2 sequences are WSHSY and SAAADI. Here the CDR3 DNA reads TGCGCCAGCAGTGAACTAGCTCAGATTACTCCGTACGAGCAGTACTTC. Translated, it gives CASSELAQITPYEQYF.